What follows are 11 T cell receptor beta chains derived from one specimen sequenced in a study of blood T cell repertoires in COVID-19. The protocol was immunoSEQ multiplex PCR, while the TCRdb copy is restricted to in-frame clones and leaves out a portion. The sample has some 290,000 clones, under 90% seen once. Material: peripheral blood. These receptors originate from a woman between 55 and 75 years old with active or convalescent COVID-19.

V gene TRBV3-1 (or the pseudogene TRBV3-2) combines with J gene TRBJ2-7; 9 positions agree with TRBD2. The trim removed 4 bases at V and 2 bases at J, leaving 3 bases unmatched. The CDR3 has 14 amino acids. CDR1 LGHDT and CDR2 YNNKEL come from the germline V gene (reference sequence). For the CDR3, the DNA is TGTGCCAGCAGCCTAGCGGGGGCCCCCTACGAGCAGTACTTC. Residues: CASSLAGAPYEQYF.

V and J are TRBV7-6 and TRBJ1-1; D is perhaps TRBD1 (6 bases). Germline CDR1 SGHVS, CDR2 FNYEAQ. The CDR3 loop spans 14 amino acids. V was trimmed by 0 bases and J by 6 bases, leaving 11 bases between them. The CDR3 loop is CASSLAHRQAEAFF. CDR3 DNA: TGTGCCAGCAGCTTAGCCCACCGACAGGCTGAAGCTTTCTTT.

The chain couples TRBV3-1 (or the pseudogene TRBV3-2) to TRBJ2-3; 7 positions agree with TRBD1. V lost 1 base to trimming and J lost 2 bases; unmatched junction nucleotides: 12. The germline CDR1 and CDR2 sequences are LGHDT and YNNKEL (reference sequence). The CDR3 is 18 residues long. The CDR3 sequence: CASSQGTFWDRDTDTQYF. The CDR3 DNA sequence: TGTGCCAGCAGCCAAGGAACATTTTGGGACAGAGACACAGATACGCAGTATTTT.

This rearrangement joins TRBV6-1 to TRBJ2-4; the match to TRBD2 covers 9 bases. Germline V gene lookup returns CDR1 MNHNS and CDR2 SASEGT. This CDR3 comprises 16 residues. After removal of 4 bases from V and 7 bases from J, the junction contained 11 bases not matched to a gene. The CDR3: CASSGSGGYGDNIQYF. In DNA form, the CDR3 reads TGTGCCAGCAGTGGAAGCGGGGGGTATGGGGATAACATTCAGTACTTC.

The chain joins TRBV10-3 to TRBJ1-2; 9 positions agree with TRBD1. This CDR3 comprises 15 residues. Per germline, CDR1 ENHRY and CDR2 SYGVKD. With V trimmed by 3 bases and J by 5 bases, 7 bases remained unmatched. The CDR3 DNA reads TGTGCCATCAGTGACCCTGGGGACAGGGCTTATGGCTACACCTTC. Translating it yields CAISDPGDRAYGYTF.

The rearrangement joins TRBV20-1 to TRBJ1-2; D remains ambiguous. From germline, CDR1 is DFQATT and CDR2 SNEGSKA (reference sequence). V was pared by 3 bases and J by 2 bases, with 10 bases between. This CDR3 has 13 amino acids. The chain's CDR3 is CSASSGQNYGYTF. In DNA form, the CDR3 reads TGCAGTGCTAGTTCAGGCCAGAACTATGGCTACACCTTC.

This clone was seen only a few times. The V call is TRBV2, the J call TRBJ1-2, with TRBD1 matching 9 bases. V shed 8 bases, J shed 5 bases, and the junction held 9 bases outside the gene matches. The CDR3 extends over 14 amino acids. Germline V gene data show CDR1 as SNHLY and CDR2 as FYNNEI. The CDR3 sequence: CASRNRDRVYGYTF. The CDR3 DNA reads TGTGCCAGCCGTAACCGGGACAGGGTGTATGGCTACACCTTC.

Regarding this clone: The sample contains more than one DNA sequence encoding this CDR3. V and J are TRBV7-2 and TRBJ2-5, with 8 bases that match TRBD2. There are 14 residues in the CDR3. With V trimmed by 1 base and J by 4 bases, 2 bases remained unmatched. The V gene's germline CDR1 is SGHTA and CDR2 FQGNSA. CDR3 bases: TGTGCCAGCAGCTTAGGGCTAGCGGGAGAGACCCAGTACTTC. Translating it yields CASSLGLAGETQYF.

This clone has more than one count but fewer than ten. V usage is TRBV7-9 and J usage is TRBJ1-1; a possible D gene is TRBD1 (5 bases). V lost 5 bases and J lost 5, with 15 bases in between. Germline V gene data show CDR1 as SEHNR and CDR2 as FQNEAQ (reference sequence). The CDR3 extends over 14 amino acids. The chain's CDR3 is CASSVPGGRTEAFF. CDR3 in DNA: TGTGCCAGCAGCGTCCCCGGGGGTCGGACTGAAGCTTTCTTT.

This chain uses TRBV6-5 with TRBJ2-2, with D possibly matching TRBD2 (5 bases). Germline CDR1 MNHEY, CDR2 SVGAGI. CDR3 length: 13 residues. Trimming removed 11 bases from V and 1 base from J, with 11 bases in between. CDR3 loop: CACFRGNTGELFF. Here the CDR3 DNA reads TGTGCCTGCTTTCGGGGGAACACCGGGGAGCTGTTTTTT.

The CDR3 nucleotides are TGCGCCAGCAGCTATCAGGGGGTAAGCACTGAAGCTTTCTTT. This translates into CASSYQGVSTEAFF. The V and J genes are TRBV4-1 and TRBJ1-1; 7 nucleotides align to TRBD1. Germline V gene sequence: CDR1 MGHRA, CDR2 YSYEKL. This CDR3 has 14 residues. Losses at the gene ends were 5 bases for V and 4 bases for J; bases not matched to a gene: 7.